The source of this T cell receptor beta chain is a study of cytomegalovirus exposure and HLA in healthy donors. The length of the CDR3 is 15 residues. CDR1 is SGHRS and CDR2 is YFSETQ in the germline V gene. J was trimmed by 0 bases and V by 5 bases; bases with no gene match: 3. This PCR relied on a set of 60 Vbeta primers and 13 Jbeta primers. Produced via immunoSEQ multiplex PCR; TCRdb's table is partial and in-frame only. The sample has under 200,000 clones, around four fifths seen once. The chain employs TRBV5-1 and TRBJ2-5; 11 bases are a match to TRBD2. Sequenced sample: PBMCs. The receptor was derived from a female donor in good health and CMV-seronegative. CDR3 sequence (DNA): TGCGCCAGCAGTCTAGCGGGGGGCTACCAAGAGACCCAGTACTTC. It yields the protein CASSLAGGYQETQYF. Variable domain in full (rest from reference TRBV5-1 and TRBJ2-5): KAGVTQTPRYLIKTRGQQVTLSCSPISGHRSVSWYQQTPGQGLQFLFEYFSETQRNKGNFPGRFSGRQFSNSRSEMNVSTLELGDSALYLCASSLAGGYQETQYFGPGTRLLVL.